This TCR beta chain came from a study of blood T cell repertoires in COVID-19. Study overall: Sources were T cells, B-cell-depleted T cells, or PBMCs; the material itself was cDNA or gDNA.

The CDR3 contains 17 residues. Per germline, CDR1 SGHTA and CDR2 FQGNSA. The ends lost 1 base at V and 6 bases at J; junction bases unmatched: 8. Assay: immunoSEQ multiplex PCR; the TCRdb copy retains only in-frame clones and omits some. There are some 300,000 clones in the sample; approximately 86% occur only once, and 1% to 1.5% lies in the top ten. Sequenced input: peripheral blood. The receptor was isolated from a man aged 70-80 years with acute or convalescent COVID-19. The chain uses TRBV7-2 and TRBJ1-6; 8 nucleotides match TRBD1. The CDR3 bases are TGTGCCAGCAGCTTAGGGGACAGGCTATTTGGTAATTCACCCCTCCACTTT. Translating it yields CASSLGDRLFGNSPLHF.